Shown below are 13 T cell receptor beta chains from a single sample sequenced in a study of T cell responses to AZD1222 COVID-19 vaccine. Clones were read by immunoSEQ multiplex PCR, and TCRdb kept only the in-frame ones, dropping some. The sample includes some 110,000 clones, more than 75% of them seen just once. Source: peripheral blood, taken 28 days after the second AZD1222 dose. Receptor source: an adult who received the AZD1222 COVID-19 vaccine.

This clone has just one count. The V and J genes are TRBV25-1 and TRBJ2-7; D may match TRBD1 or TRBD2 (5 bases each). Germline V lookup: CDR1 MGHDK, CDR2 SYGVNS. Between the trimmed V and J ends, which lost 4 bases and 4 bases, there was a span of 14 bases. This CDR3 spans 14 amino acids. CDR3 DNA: TGTGCCAGCAGTGCAAATCGGGACCTTTACGAGCAGTACTTC. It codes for CASSANRDLYEQYF.

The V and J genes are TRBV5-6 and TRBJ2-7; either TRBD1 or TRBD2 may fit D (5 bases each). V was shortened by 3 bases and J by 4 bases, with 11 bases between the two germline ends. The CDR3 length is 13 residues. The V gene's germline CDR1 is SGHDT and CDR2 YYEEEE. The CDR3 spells CASSSRGVYEQYF. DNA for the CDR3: TGTGCCAGCAGCTCACGAGGGGTGTACGAGCAGTACTTC. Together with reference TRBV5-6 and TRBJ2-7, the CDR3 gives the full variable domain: DAGVTQSPTHLIKTRGQQVTLRCSPKSGHDTVSWYQQALGQGPQFIFQYYEEEERQRGNFPDRFSGHQFPNYSSELNVNALLLGDSALYLCASSSRGVYEQYFGPGTRLTVT.

The CDR3 sequence: CASSPQSSYNSPLHF. The CDR3, as DNA: TGTGCCAGCAGTCCCCAGAGCTCCTATAATTCACCCCTCCACTTT. The chain combines TRBV7-8 with TRBJ1-6; no clear D. This CDR3 has 15 amino acids. V was pared by 6 bases and J by 0 bases, with 9 bases between. CDR1 and CDR2 (germline): SGHVS, FQNEAQ. The variable domain in full, completed from reference TRBV7-8 and TRBJ1-6, reads GAGVSQSPRYKVAKRGQDVALRCDPISGHVSLFWYQQALGQGPEFLTYFQNEAQLDKSGLPSDRFFAERPEGSVSTLKIQRTQQEDSAVYLCASSPQSSYNSPLHFGNGTRLTVT.

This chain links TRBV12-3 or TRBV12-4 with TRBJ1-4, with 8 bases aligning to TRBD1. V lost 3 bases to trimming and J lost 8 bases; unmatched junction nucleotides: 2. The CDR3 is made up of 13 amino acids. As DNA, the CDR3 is TGTGCCAGCAGTTTCGGACAGGGAGAAAAACTGTTTTTT. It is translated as CASSFGQGEKLFF.

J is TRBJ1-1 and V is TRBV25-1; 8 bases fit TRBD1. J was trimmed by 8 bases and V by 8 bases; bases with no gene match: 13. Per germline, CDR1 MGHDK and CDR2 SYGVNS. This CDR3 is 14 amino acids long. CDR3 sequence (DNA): TGTGCCAGCGGGTCCCCCGGACAGGGTCTAGAAGCTTTCTTT. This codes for CASGSPGQGLEAFF. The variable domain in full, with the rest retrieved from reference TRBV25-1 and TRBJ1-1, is EADIYQTPRYLVIGTGKKITLECSQTMGHDKMYWYQQDPGMELHLIHYSYGVNSTEKGDLSSESTVSRIRTEHFPLTLESARPSHTSQYLCASGSPGQGLEAFFGQGTRLTVV.

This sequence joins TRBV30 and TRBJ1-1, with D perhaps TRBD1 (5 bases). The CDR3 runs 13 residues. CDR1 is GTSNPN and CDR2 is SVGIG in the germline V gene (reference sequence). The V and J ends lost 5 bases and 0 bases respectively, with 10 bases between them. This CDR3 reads CAWGGEMNTEAFF. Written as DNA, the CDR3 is TGTGCCTGGGGGGGGGAAATGAACACTGAAGCTTTCTTT.

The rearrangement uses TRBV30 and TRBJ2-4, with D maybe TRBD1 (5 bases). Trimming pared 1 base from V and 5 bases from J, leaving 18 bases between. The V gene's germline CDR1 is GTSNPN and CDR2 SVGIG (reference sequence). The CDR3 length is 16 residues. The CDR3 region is CAWSAIPPQGENIQYF. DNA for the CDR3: TGTGCCTGGAGTGCGATCCCCCCGCAGGGTGAAAACATTCAGTACTTC.

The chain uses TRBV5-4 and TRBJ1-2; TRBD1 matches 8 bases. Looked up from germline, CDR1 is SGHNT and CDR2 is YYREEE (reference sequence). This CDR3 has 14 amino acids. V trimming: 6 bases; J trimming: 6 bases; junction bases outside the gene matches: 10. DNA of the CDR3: TGTGCCAGCACCCGGACAGGGCGTGTGGATGGCTACACCTTC. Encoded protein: CASTRTGRVDGYTF.

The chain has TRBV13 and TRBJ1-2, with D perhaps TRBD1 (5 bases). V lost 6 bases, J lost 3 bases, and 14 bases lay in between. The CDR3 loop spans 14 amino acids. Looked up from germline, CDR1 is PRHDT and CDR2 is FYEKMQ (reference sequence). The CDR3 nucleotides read TGTGCCAGCAGGTCCTCCGCCAGGGACTATGGCTACACCTTC. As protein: CASRSSARDYGYTF.

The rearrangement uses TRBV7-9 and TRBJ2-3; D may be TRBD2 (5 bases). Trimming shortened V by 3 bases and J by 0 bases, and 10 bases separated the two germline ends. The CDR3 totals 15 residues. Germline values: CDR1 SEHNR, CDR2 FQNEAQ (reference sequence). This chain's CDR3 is CASSFRDTSTDTQYF. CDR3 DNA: TGTGCCAGCAGCTTTCGGGATACTAGCACAGATACGCAGTATTTT.

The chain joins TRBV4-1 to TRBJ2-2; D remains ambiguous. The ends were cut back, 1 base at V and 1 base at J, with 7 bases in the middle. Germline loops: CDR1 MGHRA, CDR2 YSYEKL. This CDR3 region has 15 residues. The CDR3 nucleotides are TGCGCCAGCAGCCAAGTCCCGGGGAACACCGGGGAGCTGTTTTTT. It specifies CASSQVPGNTGELFF.

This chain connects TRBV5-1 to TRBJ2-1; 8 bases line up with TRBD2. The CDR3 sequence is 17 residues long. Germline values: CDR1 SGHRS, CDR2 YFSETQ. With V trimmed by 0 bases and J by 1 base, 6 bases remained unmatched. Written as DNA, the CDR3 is TGCGCCAGCAGCTTGGGAATAGGCGGGAGGTCCTACAATGAGCAGTTCTTC. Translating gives CASSLGIGGRSYNEQFF.

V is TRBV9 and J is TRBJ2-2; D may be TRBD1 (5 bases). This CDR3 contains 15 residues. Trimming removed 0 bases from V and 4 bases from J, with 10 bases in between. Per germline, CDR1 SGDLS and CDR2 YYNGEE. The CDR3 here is CASSVEGQTTGELFF. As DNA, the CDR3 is TGTGCCAGCAGCGTAGAGGGGCAGACCACCGGGGAGCTGTTTTTT.